One and the same sample provided the 19 T cell receptor beta chains below, sequenced in a study of T cell responses to AZD1222 COVID-19 vaccine. Clones were sequenced by immunoSEQ multiplex PCR, and TCRdb holds only the in-frame ones, with some missing. The data show roughly 80,000 clones, roughly 87% seen once. Specimen: peripheral blood, collected on day 0 of MenACWY control vaccination. The receptor set was obtained from an adult in good health.

The J gene is TRBJ1-2, the V gene TRBV2; possible D gene TRBD1, 6 bases. CDR3 length: 15 residues. CDR1 is SNHLY, CDR2 FYNNEI, per germline. The germline V and J ends were trimmed by 5 bases and 0 bases, with 13 bases remaining between them. The CDR3 bases are TGTGCCAGCAGTCTAGACAGGAGCCCTAACTATGGCTACACCTTC. It codes for CASSLDRSPNYGYTF.

The genes are TRBV15 and TRBJ1-4, with D unclear. From germline, CDR1 is LNHNV and CDR2 YYDKDF (reference sequence). The CDR3 contains 16 residues. V shed 2 bases and J shed 0 bases, with 10 bases lying between them. The CDR3 sequence is CATSRRVRATNEKLFF. In DNA form, the CDR3 reads TGTGCCACCAGCAGACGGGTCCGGGCAACTAATGAAAAACTGTTTTTT.

The chain carries TRBV7-8 and TRBJ2-3; D remains unclear. Trimming left V 5 bases short and J 1 base short, with 1 base between. CDR1 SGHVS and CDR2 FQNEAQ come from the germline V gene. The CDR3 has 11 residues. CDR3 DNA sequence: TGTGCCAGCAGCCGCACAGATACGCAGTATTTT. It translates to CASSRTDTQYF.

The J gene is TRBJ1-4, the V gene TRBV12-5, with 10 bases lining up with TRBD1. The CDR3 runs to 14 residues. The germline gives CDR1 LGHNT, CDR2 FRNRAP. The V segment lost 6 bases and the J segment 7 bases; nucleotides outside the gene matches: 5. The CDR3, as DNA: TGTGCTAGTGGCTGGACAGGGGGAGTTGAAAAACTGTTTTTT. Translated: CASGWTGGVEKLFF.

CDR3 DNA: TGTGCCAGCAGCTCAACAGGGGGTGAAGAGACCCAGTACTTC. Encoded protein: CASSSTGGEETQYF. V is TRBV7-9 and J is TRBJ2-5; 8 bases line up with TRBD1. V shed 4 bases and J 3 bases; nucleotides not matched to a gene: 4. The CDR3 is 14 amino acids. CDR1 SEHNR and CDR2 FQNEAQ come from the germline V gene (reference sequence).

The rearrangement joins TRBV7-2 to TRBJ1-3; D ambiguous. Per the germline V gene, CDR1 is SGHTA and CDR2 is FQGNSA. V gave up 3 bases and J gave up 0 bases, with 12 bases separating them. The CDR3 covers 16 residues. The CDR3 DNA is TGTGCCAGCAGCTTTGCTACCACGAGCTCTGGAAACACCATATATTTT. This gives the protein CASSFATTSSGNTIYF.

This clone was seen a single time. One end of the junction fails to match germline, which may point to a read error. V is TRBV6-2 or TRBV6-3 and J is TRBJ2-7; D remains unclear. Germline CDR1 MNHEY, CDR2 SVGEGT. This CDR3 spans 13 amino acids. Here the CDR3 DNA reads TGTGCCAGCAGATACTACTCAGGTTACGAGCAGTACTTC. This translates into CASRYYSGYEQYF.

The V call is TRBV6-5, the J call TRBJ1-2, with 8 bases lining up with TRBD1. The V gene end was trimmed by 4 bases and the J gene end by 2 bases; junction bases not matched to a gene: 6. The CDR3 runs to 15 residues. The germline V gene has CDR1 MNHEY and CDR2 SVGAGI. The CDR3 DNA reads as TGTGCCAGCAGTTCACTTAGGACAGGGAACTATGGCTACACCTTC. This gives the protein CASSSLRTGNYGYTF.

The chain has TRBV7-2 and TRBJ1-3; possible D gene TRBD1, 6 bases. Looked up from germline, CDR1 is SGHTA and CDR2 is FQGNSA. The length of the CDR3 is 17 residues. V lost 3 bases and J 2 bases, leaving 17 bases between the germline ends. Here the CDR3 reads CASSFSGTKSAGNTIYF. In DNA, the CDR3 is TGTGCCAGCAGCTTTTCCGGGACAAAAAGTGCTGGAAACACCATATATTTT.

This chain uses TRBV3-1 (or the pseudogene TRBV3-2) with TRBJ2-1; D gene ambiguous. The germline V and J ends were trimmed by 0 bases and 4 bases, with 13 bases remaining between them. The CDR3 is 16 residues long. From germline, CDR1 is LGHDT and CDR2 YNNKEL (reference sequence). The CDR3 DNA is TGTGCCAGCAGCCAAGACTCCGGCGGTTATTACAATGAGCAGTTCTTC. Protein sequence: CASSQDSGGYYNEQFF.

The chain uses TRBV6-5 and TRBJ1-1; D is undetermined. The germline V and J ends were trimmed by 6 bases and 0 bases, with 14 bases remaining between them. This CDR3 is 15 amino acids long. CDR1 is MNHEY and CDR2 is SVGAGI in the germline V gene. CDR3 coding DNA: TGTGCCAGCAGCCCCCCGGCAGCCATGAACACTGAAGCTTTCTTT. It yields the protein CASSPPAAMNTEAFF.

The rearrangement uses TRBV9 and TRBJ1-2, with a tentative D call TRBD1 (6 bases). The germline V gene has CDR1 SGDLS and CDR2 YYNGEE. V lost 0 bases and J 0 bases, leaving 12 bases between the germline ends. The CDR3 runs 16 residues. The CDR3 DNA is TGTGCCAGCAGCGTAGACCCGGGACAATCTAACTATGGCTACACCTTC. Its protein product is CASSVDPGQSNYGYTF.

The chain is built from TRBV29-1 and TRBJ1-1; TRBD1 agrees at 7 bases. The V gene end was trimmed by 5 bases and the J gene end by 8 bases; junction bases not matched to a gene: 14. Germline V lookup: CDR1 SQVTM, CDR2 ANQGSEA. CDR3 size: 14 residues. CDR3 region: CSVPPRTGSPEAFF. The CDR3, as DNA: TGCAGCGTTCCCCCTCGGACAGGTTCTCCCGAAGCTTTCTTT.

V is TRBV7-8 and J is TRBJ2-7, with 15 bases that match TRBD2. The germline CDR1 and CDR2 sequences are SGHVS and FQNEAQ. CDR3 length equals 15 residues. V dropped 5 bases and J dropped 7; count of bases not matched to a gene: 6. CDR3 nucleotides: TGTGCCAGCAGCCCCCGGACTAGCGGGGGGGTTGAGCAGTACTTC. Translated: CASSPRTSGGVEQYF.

This sequence joins TRBV5-1 and TRBJ1-1; 8 bases are a match to TRBD1. The CDR3 totals 16 residues. The V gene's germline CDR1 is SGHRS and CDR2 YFSETQ. The V segment lost 1 base and the J segment 5 bases; nucleotides outside the gene matches: 10. Here the CDR3 DNA reads TGCGCCAGCAGCTTGACCCCCCAGGGGGCTGAAACTGAAGCTTTCTTT. Protein: CASSLTPQGAETEAFF. Filled out from reference TRBV5-1 and TRBJ1-1, the complete variable domain reads KAGVTQTPRYLIKTRGQQVTLSCSPISGHRSVSWYQQTPGQGLQFLFEYFSETQRNKGNFPGRFSGRQFSNSRSEMNVSTLELGDSALYLCASSLTPQGAETEAFFGQGTRLTVV.

V and J are TRBV6-5 and TRBJ1-6; D possibly corresponds to TRBD1 (5 bases). Germline V lookup: CDR1 MNHEY, CDR2 SVGAGI. Trimming shortened V by 7 bases and J by 8 bases, and 18 bases separated the two germline ends. CDR3 size: 15 residues. The CDR3: CASTPLGGGDSPLHF. The CDR3 DNA follows: TGTGCCAGCACCCCGCTGGGGGGAGGGGATTCACCCCTCCACTTT.

V gene TRBV23-1 combines with J gene TRBJ1-2; D gene unclear. TRBV23-1 is labeled an ORF, and its function is uncertain. With 3 bases removed from V and 5 bases from J, the gap between germline ends came to 13 bases. CDR3 length equals 14 residues. The CDR3 bases are TGCGCCAGCAGTCACTCCTCGGCAAGATATGGCTACACCTTC. Translating gives CASSHSSARYGYTF.

The chain employs TRBV6-5 and TRBJ2-7; the D gene could be TRBD1 or TRBD2 (5 bases each). Germline assignment: CDR1 MNHEY and CDR2 SVGAGI. There are 15 residues in the CDR3. V was clipped by 2 bases and J by 2 bases, with 13 bases between them. The CDR3 spells CASSYGGPQTYEQYF. The CDR3 DNA reads TGTGCCAGCAGTTACGGGGGACCGCAAACCTACGAGCAGTACTTC.

The rearrangement links TRBV5-1 to TRBJ2-7; TRBD2 matches 14 bases. This CDR3 is 16 amino acids long. In germline, CDR1 is SGHRS, CDR2 YFSETQ. Trimming cost V 4 bases and J 2 bases; bases outside gene matches: 5. The CDR3 coding sequence is TGCGCCAGCAGCGAACTGACTAGCGGGGGGGCCTACGAGCAGTACTTC. Protein sequence: CASSELTSGGAYEQYF.